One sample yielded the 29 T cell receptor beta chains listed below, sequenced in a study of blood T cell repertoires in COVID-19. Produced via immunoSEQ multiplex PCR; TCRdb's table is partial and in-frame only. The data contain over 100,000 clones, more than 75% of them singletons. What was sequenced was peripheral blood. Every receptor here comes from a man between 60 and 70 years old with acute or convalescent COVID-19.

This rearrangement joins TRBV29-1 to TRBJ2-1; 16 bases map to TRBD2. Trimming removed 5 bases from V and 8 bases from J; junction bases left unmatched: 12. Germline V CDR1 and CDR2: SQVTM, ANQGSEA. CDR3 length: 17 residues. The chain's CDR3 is CSVPPGLAGGLTYEQFF. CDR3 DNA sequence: TGCAGCGTTCCTCCGGGACTAGCGGGAGGGCTTACGTATGAGCAGTTCTTC.

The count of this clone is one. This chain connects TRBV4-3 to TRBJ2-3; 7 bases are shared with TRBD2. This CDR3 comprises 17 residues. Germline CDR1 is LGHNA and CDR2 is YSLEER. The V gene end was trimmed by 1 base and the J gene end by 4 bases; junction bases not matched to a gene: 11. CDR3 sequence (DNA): TGCGCCAGCAGCCAAGTCCCCCGCGGGAGCGATCCAGATACGCAGTATTTT. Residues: CASSQVPRGSDPDTQYF.

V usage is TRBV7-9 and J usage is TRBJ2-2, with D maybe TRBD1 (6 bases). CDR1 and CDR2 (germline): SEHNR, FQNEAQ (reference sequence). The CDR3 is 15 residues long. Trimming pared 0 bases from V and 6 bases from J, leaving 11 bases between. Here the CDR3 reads CASSLATGLAGELFF. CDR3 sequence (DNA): TGTGCCAGCAGCTTAGCGACAGGACTCGCCGGGGAGCTGTTTTTT.

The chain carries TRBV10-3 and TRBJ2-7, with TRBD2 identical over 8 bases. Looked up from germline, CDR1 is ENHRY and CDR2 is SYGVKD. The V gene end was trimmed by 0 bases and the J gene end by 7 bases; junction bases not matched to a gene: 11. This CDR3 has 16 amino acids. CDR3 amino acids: CAISESLLAGMGEQYF. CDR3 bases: TGTGCCATCAGTGAGTCGTTGTTAGCGGGAATGGGGGAGCAGTACTTC.

The chain's CDR3 is CASSPKTGQPQHF. CDR3 nucleotides: TGTGCCAGCAGCCCCAAGACAGGGCAGCCCCAGCATTTT. The genes are TRBV5-6 and TRBJ1-5; 7 bases fit TRBD1. Germline CDR1 reads SGHDT; CDR2 reads YYEEEE. After removal of 4 bases from V and 7 bases from J, the junction contained 5 bases not matched to a gene. CDR3 size: 13 residues.

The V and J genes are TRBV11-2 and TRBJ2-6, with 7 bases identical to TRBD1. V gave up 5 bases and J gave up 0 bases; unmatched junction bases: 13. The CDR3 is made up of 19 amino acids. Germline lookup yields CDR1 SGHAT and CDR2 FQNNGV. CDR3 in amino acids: CASSRSGTAVFSGANVLTF. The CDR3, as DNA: TGTGCCAGCAGCCGATCCGGGACAGCAGTCTTCTCTGGGGCCAACGTCCTGACTTTC.

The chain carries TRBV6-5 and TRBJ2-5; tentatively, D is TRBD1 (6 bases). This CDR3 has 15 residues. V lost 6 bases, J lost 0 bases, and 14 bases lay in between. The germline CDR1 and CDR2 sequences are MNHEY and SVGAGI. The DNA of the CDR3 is TGTGCCAGCAGGGCACAGGGTATGTACCAAGAGACCCAGTACTTC. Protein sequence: CASRAQGMYQETQYF.

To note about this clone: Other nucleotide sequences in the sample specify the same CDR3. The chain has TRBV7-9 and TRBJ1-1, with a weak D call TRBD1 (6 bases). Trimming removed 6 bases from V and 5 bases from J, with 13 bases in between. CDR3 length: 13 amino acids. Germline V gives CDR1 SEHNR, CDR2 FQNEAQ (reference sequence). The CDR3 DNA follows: TGTGCCAGCAGTTACAGGGAAGGAACTGAAGCTTTCTTT. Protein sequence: CASSYREGTEAFF.

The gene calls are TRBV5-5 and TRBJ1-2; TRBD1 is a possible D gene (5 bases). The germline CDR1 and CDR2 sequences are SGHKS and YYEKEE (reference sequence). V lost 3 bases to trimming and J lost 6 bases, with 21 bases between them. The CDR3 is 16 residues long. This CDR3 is CASSSRGGIQLNGYTF. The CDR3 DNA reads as TGTGCCAGCAGCTCCCGGGGCGGGATCCAGCTGAATGGCTACACCTTC.

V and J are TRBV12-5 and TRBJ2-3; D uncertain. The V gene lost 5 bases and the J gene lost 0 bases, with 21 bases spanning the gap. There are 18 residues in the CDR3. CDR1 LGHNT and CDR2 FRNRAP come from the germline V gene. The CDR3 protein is CASGVILERRPSTDTQYF. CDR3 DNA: TGTGCTAGTGGTGTAATTCTGGAGCGCCGACCGAGCACAGATACGCAGTATTTT.

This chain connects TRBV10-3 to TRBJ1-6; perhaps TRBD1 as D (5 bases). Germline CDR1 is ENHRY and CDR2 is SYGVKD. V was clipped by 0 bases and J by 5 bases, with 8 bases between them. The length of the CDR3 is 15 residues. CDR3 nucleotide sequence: TGTGCCATCAGTGAGTCGGCAGGGCATAATTCACCCCTCCACTTT. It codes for CAISESAGHNSPLHF.

As DNA, the CDR3 is TGTGCCAGCAGCCAAGGGGGAGGGCCGTACAATGAGCAGTTCTTC. It specifies CASSQGGGPYNEQFF. The J gene is TRBJ2-1, the V gene TRBV3-1 (or the pseudogene TRBV3-2), with TRBD2 matching 7 bases. CDR3 size: 15 residues. The germline V gene encodes CDR1 LGHDT and CDR2 YNNKEL (reference sequence). V lost 1 base, J lost 4 bases, and 4 bases stayed unmatched.

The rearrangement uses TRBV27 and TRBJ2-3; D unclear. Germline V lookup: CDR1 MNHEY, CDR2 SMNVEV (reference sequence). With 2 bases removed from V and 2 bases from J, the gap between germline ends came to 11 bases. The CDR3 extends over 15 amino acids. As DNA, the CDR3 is TGTGCCAGCAGTTTAACCGGGTATGACACAGATACGCAGTATTTT. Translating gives CASSLTGYDTDTQYF.

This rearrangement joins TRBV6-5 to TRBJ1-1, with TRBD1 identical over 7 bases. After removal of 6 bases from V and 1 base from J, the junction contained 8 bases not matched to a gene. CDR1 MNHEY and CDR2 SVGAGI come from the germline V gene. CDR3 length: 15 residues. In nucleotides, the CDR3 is TGTGCCAGCAGCATAAACAGGGGTACGAACACTGAAGCTTTCTTT. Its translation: CASSINRGTNTEAFF.

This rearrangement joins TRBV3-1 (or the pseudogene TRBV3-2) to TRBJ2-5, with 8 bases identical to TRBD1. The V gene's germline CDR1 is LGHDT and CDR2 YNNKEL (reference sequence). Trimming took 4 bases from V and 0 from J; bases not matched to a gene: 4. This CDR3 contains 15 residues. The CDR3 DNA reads TGTGCCAGCAGCCTCGGCAGGGGGCACCAAGAGACCCAGTACTTC. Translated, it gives CASSLGRGHQETQYF.

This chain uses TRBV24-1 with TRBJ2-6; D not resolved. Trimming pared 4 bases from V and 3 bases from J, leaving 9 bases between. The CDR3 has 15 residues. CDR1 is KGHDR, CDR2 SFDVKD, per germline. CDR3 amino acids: CATSERGFGANVLTF. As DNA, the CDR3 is TGTGCCACCAGTGAGCGAGGTTTTGGGGCCAACGTCCTGACTTTC.

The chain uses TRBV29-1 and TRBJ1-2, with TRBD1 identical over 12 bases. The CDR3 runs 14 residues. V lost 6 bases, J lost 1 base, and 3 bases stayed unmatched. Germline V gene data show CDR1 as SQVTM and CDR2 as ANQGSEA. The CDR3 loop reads CSVGTGGGNYGYTF. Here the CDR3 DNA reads TGCAGCGTGGGGACAGGGGGCGGTAACTATGGCTACACCTTC.

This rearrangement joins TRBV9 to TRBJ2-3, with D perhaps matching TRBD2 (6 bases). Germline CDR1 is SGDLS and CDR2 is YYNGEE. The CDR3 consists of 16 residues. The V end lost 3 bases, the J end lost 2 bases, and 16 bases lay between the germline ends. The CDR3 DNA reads TGTGCCAGCAGCGCCGTCGGGGGAACGCACACAGATACGCAGTATTTT. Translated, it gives CASSAVGGTHTDTQYF.

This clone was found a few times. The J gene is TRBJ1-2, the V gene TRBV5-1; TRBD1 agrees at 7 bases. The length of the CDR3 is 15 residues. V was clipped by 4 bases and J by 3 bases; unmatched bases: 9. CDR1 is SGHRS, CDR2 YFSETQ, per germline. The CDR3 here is CASSRGTATHYGYTF. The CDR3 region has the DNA TGCGCCAGCAGCAGAGGGACAGCTACTCACTATGGCTACACCTTC.

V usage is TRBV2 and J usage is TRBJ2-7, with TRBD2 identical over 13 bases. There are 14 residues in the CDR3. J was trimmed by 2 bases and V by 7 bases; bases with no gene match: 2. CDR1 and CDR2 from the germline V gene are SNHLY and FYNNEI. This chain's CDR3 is CASTGLAGAYEQYV. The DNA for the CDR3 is TGTGCCAGCACCGGACTAGCGGGAGCCTACGAGCAGTACGTC.

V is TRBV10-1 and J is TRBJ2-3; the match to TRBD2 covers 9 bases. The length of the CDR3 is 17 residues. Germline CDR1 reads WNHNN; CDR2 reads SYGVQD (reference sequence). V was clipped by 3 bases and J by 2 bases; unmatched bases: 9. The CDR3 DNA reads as TGCGCCAGCAGTGAATCTAGCGGGGCGAGCCTCACAGATACGCAGTATTTT. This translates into CASSESSGASLTDTQYF.

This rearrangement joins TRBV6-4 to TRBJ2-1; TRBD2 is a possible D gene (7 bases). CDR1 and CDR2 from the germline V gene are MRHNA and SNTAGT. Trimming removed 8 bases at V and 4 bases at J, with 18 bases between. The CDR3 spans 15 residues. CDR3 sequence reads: CASQGGERGYNEQFF. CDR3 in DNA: TGTGCCAGCCAGGGAGGGGAAAGGGGGTACAATGAGCAGTTCTTC.

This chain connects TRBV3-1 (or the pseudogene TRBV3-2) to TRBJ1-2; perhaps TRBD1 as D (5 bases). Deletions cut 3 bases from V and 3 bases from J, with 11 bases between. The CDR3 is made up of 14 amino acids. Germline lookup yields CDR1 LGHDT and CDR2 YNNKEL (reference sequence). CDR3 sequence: CASSQGRAYYGYTF. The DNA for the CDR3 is TGTGCCAGCAGCCAGGGCAGGGCCTACTATGGCTACACCTTC.

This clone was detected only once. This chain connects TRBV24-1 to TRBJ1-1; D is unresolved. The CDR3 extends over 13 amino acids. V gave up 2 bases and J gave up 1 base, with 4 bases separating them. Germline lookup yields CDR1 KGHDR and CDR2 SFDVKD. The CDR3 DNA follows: TGTGCCACCAGTGATTCCAAGAACACTGAAGCTTTCTTT. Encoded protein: CATSDSKNTEAFF.

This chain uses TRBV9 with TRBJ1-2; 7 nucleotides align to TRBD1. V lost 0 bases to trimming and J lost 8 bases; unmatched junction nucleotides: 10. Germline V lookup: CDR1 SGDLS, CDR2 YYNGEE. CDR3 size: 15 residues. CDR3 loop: CASSVALRQGGGYTF. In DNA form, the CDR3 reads TGTGCCAGCAGCGTAGCGTTAAGGCAGGGGGGAGGCTACACCTTC.

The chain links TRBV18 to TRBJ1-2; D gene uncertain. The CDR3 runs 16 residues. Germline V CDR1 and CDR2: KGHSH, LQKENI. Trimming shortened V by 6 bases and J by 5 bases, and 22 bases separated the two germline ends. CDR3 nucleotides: TGTGCCAGCTCGCCGGGTTCGGGAGCCTCAACTTATGGCTACACCTTC. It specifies CASSPGSGASTYGYTF. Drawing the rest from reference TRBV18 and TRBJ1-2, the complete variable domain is NAGVMQNPRHLVRRRGQEARLRCSPMKGHSHVYWYRQLPEEGLKFMVYLQKENIIDESGMPKERFSAEFPKEGPSILRIQQVVRGDSAAYFCASSPGSGASTYGYTFGSGTRLTVV.

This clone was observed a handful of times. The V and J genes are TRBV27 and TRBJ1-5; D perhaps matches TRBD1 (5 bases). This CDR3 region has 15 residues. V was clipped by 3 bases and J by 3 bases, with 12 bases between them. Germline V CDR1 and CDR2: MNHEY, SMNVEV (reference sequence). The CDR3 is CASSLRGGFNQPQHF. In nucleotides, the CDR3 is TGTGCCAGCAGTTTGCGGGGGGGATTCAATCAGCCCCAGCATTTT.

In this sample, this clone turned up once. This CDR3 is CASGPADTQYF. The CDR3 DNA is TGTGCCAGCGGCCCGGCAGATACGCAGTATTTT. J is TRBJ2-3 and V is TRBV7-8; D gene uncertain. The length of the CDR3 is 11 residues. The ends were cut back, 8 bases at V and 4 bases at J, with 7 bases in the middle. Looked up from germline, CDR1 is SGHVS and CDR2 is FQNEAQ.

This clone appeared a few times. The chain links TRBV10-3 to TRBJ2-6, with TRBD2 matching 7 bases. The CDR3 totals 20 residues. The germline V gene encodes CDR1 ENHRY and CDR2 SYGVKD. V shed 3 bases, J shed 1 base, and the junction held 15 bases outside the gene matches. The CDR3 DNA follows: TGTGCCATCAGTGACCGCAGAGGGCGGGAGCTTGGGTCTGGGGCCAACGTCCTGACTTTC. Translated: CAISDRRGRELGSGANVLTF.